The 23 T cell receptor beta chains in this list originate from one sample, sequenced in a study of vaccination and CD4 T cells after COVID-19. Regarding treatment: approximately 11-day PBMC culture with coronavirus spike peptide pools or control peptides (ViraFEST assay). With the Oncomine TCR Beta short-read assay, DNA from cultured CD4+ T cells was sequenced. TCRdb passed the PCR reads through MiXCR, listing each CDR3 protein once. Of more than 12,000 distinct CDR3 sequences in the sample, 53% were seen once. Antigen specificity for these receptors is unknown. The sequencing used CD4+ T cells from blood, cultured in vitro, collected before SARS-CoV-2 vaccination. The receptors originated from a human donor who had recovered from COVID-19.

The chain recombines TRBV7-2 with TRBJ2-3; no clear D gene. Looked up from germline, CDR1 is SGHTA and CDR2 is FQGNSA. CDR3 size: 14 residues. V shed 5 bases and J shed 5 bases, with 14 bases lying between them. As DNA, the CDR3 is TGTGCCAGCAGCCCCGCGCGGAGCCTAGATACGCAGTATTTT. This gives the protein CASSPARSLDTQYF.

This clonotype was counted only a few times. This sequence joins TRBV20-1 and TRBJ1-3; no clear D gene. The CDR3 has 13 residues. CDR1 and CDR2 from the germline V gene are DFQATT and SNEGSKA (reference sequence). Trimming took off 0 bases at V and 4 bases at J, with 7 bases between the two ends. The CDR3 loop reads CSAREGSGNTIYF. The CDR3 DNA sequence: TGCAGTGCTAGAGAGGGGAGCGGAAACACCATATATTTT.

The rearrangement links TRBV25-1 to TRBJ2-1; no clear D gene. The length of the CDR3 is 14 residues. Germline V gene data show CDR1 as MGHDK and CDR2 as SYGVNS. Trimming took 8 bases from V and 0 from J, leaving 11 bases between them. For the CDR3, the DNA is TGTGCCAGCGCCTGGGCAGGCTCCTACAATGAGCAGTTCTTC. Translating it yields CASAWAGSYNEQFF.

The V gene is TRBV20-1, the J gene TRBJ2-7; TRBD2 agrees at 11 bases. Germline CDR1 reads DFQATT; CDR2 reads SNEGSKA (reference sequence). CDR3 length: 13 residues. The trim removed 3 bases at V and 7 bases at J, leaving 5 bases unmatched. CDR3 coding DNA: TGCAGTGCTAGGAAACTAGCGGGAGCGGAGCAGTACTTC. The encoded protein is CSARKLAGAEQYF.

This rearrangement joins TRBV28 to TRBJ2-7; 7 bases agree with TRBD1. Germline loops: CDR1 MDHEN, CDR2 SYDVKM. This CDR3 is 13 amino acids long. With V trimmed by 8 bases and J by 5 bases, 9 bases remained unmatched. The CDR3 spells CASRRQGENEQYF. The CDR3 DNA reads as TGTGCCAGCCGACGACAGGGTGAAAACGAGCAGTACTTC.

This chain links TRBV7-2 with TRBJ1-2, with no clear D. V was trimmed by 7 bases and J by 5 bases, leaving 8 bases between them. CDR3 length: 11 amino acids. Germline-derived CDR1 and CDR2 are SGHTA and FQGNSA. The CDR3 is CASTASYGYTF. CDR3 in DNA: TGTGCCAGCACCGCCTCATATGGCTACACCTTC.

J is TRBJ2-5 and V is TRBV28; the D call may be TRBD1 or TRBD2 (7 bases each). Looked up from germline, CDR1 is MDHEN and CDR2 is SYDVKM. The CDR3 length is 16 residues. Deletions cut 7 bases from V and 6 bases from J, with 24 bases between. The CDR3 loop is CASNIILPAGQQTQYF. The CDR3 DNA reads as TGTGCCAGCAACATAATTTTACCAGCGGGACAGCAGACCCAGTACTTC.

This clonotype has only a few counts. This sequence joins TRBV27 and TRBJ2-3, with D possibly being TRBD2 (6 bases). V was cut by 6 bases and J by 2 bases, with 12 bases left in between. The CDR3 is 14 amino acids. Germline V gene data show CDR1 as MNHEY and CDR2 as SMNVEV (reference sequence). The CDR3 DNA is TGTGCCAGCAGGCGACTAGGGTACACAGATACGCAGTATTTT. Translated: CASRRLGYTDTQYF.

The V gene is TRBV7-2, the J gene TRBJ2-2, with D uncertain. In germline, CDR1 is SGHTA, CDR2 FQGNSA. CDR3 size: 14 residues. Between the trimmed V and J ends, which lost 5 bases and 3 bases, there was a span of 10 bases. The CDR3, as DNA: TGTGCCAGCAGCGGAAAGCGTGACACCGGGGAGCTGTTTTTT. Its protein product is CASSGKRDTGELFF.

The rearrangement uses TRBV27 and TRBJ2-5, with 13 bases fitting TRBD2. This CDR3 region has 16 residues. The V gene's germline CDR1 is MNHEY and CDR2 SMNVEV (reference sequence). The V gene end was trimmed by 5 bases and the J gene end by 4 bases; junction bases not matched to a gene: 7. The CDR3 region has the DNA TGTGCCAGCAGTAAGGGACTAGCGGGATCGAGAGAGACCCAGTACTTC. Protein product: CASSKGLAGSRETQYF.

This clonotype was picked up one time. This sequence joins TRBV18 and TRBJ2-7; TRBD1 matches at 7 bases. CDR3 length equals 15 residues. With V trimmed by 2 bases and J by 2 bases, 6 bases remained unmatched. CDR1 is KGHSH, CDR2 LQKENI, per germline. CDR3 bases: TGTGCCAGCTCACCATTCACAACAGGGGCCTACGAGCAGTACTTC. Translated: CASSPFTTGAYEQYF.

This clonotype was detected once. The chain couples TRBV25-1 to TRBJ1-1, with D possibly TRBD1 on 6 matching bases. The CDR3 loop spans 16 amino acids. CDR1 MGHDK and CDR2 SYGVNS come from the germline V gene. Trimming pared 4 bases from V and 1 base from J, leaving 16 bases between. The CDR3 here is CASSVGGGLRNTEAFF. CDR3 nucleotides: TGTGCCAGCAGTGTAGGGGGTGGTTTAAGGAACACTGAAGCTTTCTTT.

CDR3 nucleotide sequence: TGTGCCAGCAGACCCCCTAAGGGGGAGCGCACTGAAGCTTTCTTT. It specifies CASRPPKGERTEAFF. J is TRBJ1-1 and V is TRBV7-9, with D maybe TRBD1 (6 bases). There are 15 residues in the CDR3. CDR1 is SEHNR and CDR2 is FQNEAQ in the germline V gene (reference sequence). Trimming took 6 bases from V and 4 from J, leaving 18 bases between them. The complete variable domain, with remaining parts taken from reference TRBV7-9 and TRBJ1-1, reads DTGVSQNPRHKITKRGQNVTFRCDPISEHNRLYWYRQTLGQGPEFLTYFQNEAQLEKSRLLSDRFSAERPKGSFSTLEIQRTEQGDSAMYLCASRPPKGERTEAFFGQGTRLTVV.

This clonotype has more than one count but fewer than ten. The DNA for the CDR3 is TGTGCCAGCAGAGATAGCGGGGGTACAGATACGCAGTATTTT. Protein product: CASRDSGGTDTQYF. The rearrangement links TRBV7-3 to TRBJ2-3; TRBD2 matches 9 bases. The CDR3 is 14 amino acids. CDR1 is SGHTA and CDR2 is FQGTGA in the germline V gene. V shed 6 bases, J shed 3 bases, and the junction held 4 bases outside the gene matches.

This clonotype occurred a few times. This chain joins TRBV6-2 or TRBV6-3 and TRBJ2-5; D possibly corresponds to TRBD1 (6 bases). There are 12 residues in the CDR3. CDR1 MNHEY and CDR2 SVGEGT come from the germline V gene. V lost 8 bases, J lost 3 bases, and 10 bases lay in between. The CDR3 region is CASADSKETQYF. The CDR3 DNA is TGTGCCAGCGCGGACAGTAAAGAGACCCAGTACTTC.

This chain joins TRBV2 and TRBJ1-6, with D hard to call. CDR1 is SNHLY, CDR2 FYNNEI, per germline. CDR3 length: 12 residues. The V end lost 3 bases, the J end lost 8 bases, and 5 bases lay between the germline ends. The CDR3 DNA sequence: TGTGCCAGCAGTGACGGGGATTCACCCCTCCACTTT. Protein: CASSDGDSPLHF.

The V gene is TRBV6-1, the J gene TRBJ2-3; 8 bases align to TRBD2. V was pared by 3 bases and J by 4 bases, with 3 bases of the junction left unmatched. The CDR3 extends over 14 amino acids. Germline V gene data show CDR1 as MNHNS and CDR2 as SASEGT. In DNA form, the CDR3 reads TGTGCCAGCAGTGAGCGGGGGGCCCCAGATACGCAGTATTTT. Translated: CASSERGAPDTQYF.

This clonotype was counted between two and nine times. The genes are TRBV25-1 and TRBJ2-1; 7 nucleotides align to TRBD1. The germline V gene encodes CDR1 MGHDK and CDR2 SYGVNS. V gave up 2 bases and J gave up 4 bases; unmatched junction bases: 5. This CDR3 comprises 15 residues. The CDR3 DNA reads as TGTGCCAGCAGTGAAAGGGACAGTGTTTACAATGAGCAGTTCTTC. This gives the protein CASSERDSVYNEQFF.

This sequence joins TRBV19 and TRBJ1-2; D may be TRBD1 (5 bases). This CDR3 is built from 15 residues. The germline V gene encodes CDR1 LNHDA and CDR2 SQIVND (reference sequence). V was shortened by 7 bases and J by 4 bases, with 19 bases between the two germline ends. The CDR3 reads CASKPPFRGPYGYTF. The CDR3 DNA reads as TGTGCCAGTAAACCCCCCTTCCGGGGACCCTATGGCTACACCTTC.

This clonotype has just a few counts. J is TRBJ2-3 and V is TRBV7-2; D is possibly TRBD2 (5 bases). With 6 bases removed from V and 8 bases from J, the gap between germline ends came to 12 bases. The CDR3 covers 12 residues. CDR1 and CDR2 (germline): SGHTA, FQGNSA. The DNA for the CDR3 is TGTGCCAGCAGTCCGCCGGCGGGTACGCAGTATTTT. The encoded protein is CASSPPAGTQYF.

This clonotype has only a few counts. The rearrangement links TRBV7-3 to TRBJ2-3; 10 bases are a match to TRBD1. In germline, CDR1 is SGHTA, CDR2 FQGTGA. The CDR3 length is 15 residues. V shed 1 base, J shed 6 bases, and the junction held 4 bases outside the gene matches. In nucleotides, the CDR3 is TGTGCCAGCAGCTTAAGGGACAGGGGTCACGATACGCAGTATTTT. Amino acids: CASSLRDRGHDTQYF.

The genes are TRBV20-1 and TRBJ2-5; 9 nucleotides agree with TRBD2. The length of the CDR3 is 16 residues. Germline CDR1 reads DFQATT; CDR2 reads SNEGSKA (reference sequence). V lost 2 bases to trimming and J lost 5 bases; unmatched junction nucleotides: 12. In DNA form, the CDR3 reads TGCAGTGCTAGATCCAGACTTAGCGGGAGCTGGGAGACCCAGTACTTC. Its protein is CSARSRLSGSWETQYF.

The V and J genes are TRBV15 and TRBJ2-3; D perhaps matches TRBD2 (6 bases). Deletions cut 6 bases from V and 0 bases from J, with 10 bases between. Germline assignment: CDR1 LNHNV and CDR2 YYDKDF (reference sequence). This CDR3 region has 14 residues. This CDR3 reads CATRGGLSTDTQYF. The CDR3, as DNA: TGTGCCACCAGGGGAGGACTTAGCACAGATACGCAGTATTTT.